Only a few counts were recorded for the clone carrying this T cell receptor beta chain. No antigen is known for it. Other DNA sequences in the sample encode the same CDR3. V was pared by 0 bases and J by 8 bases, with 2 bases of the junction left unmatched. The CDR3 runs to 13 residues. Germline V gene lookup returns CDR1 SGHRS and CDR2 YFSETQ. The data were taken from a study of cytomegalovirus exposure and HLA in healthy donors. Study information: Earlier, fewer than 130 million unique TCR beta sequences were recovered from about 170 million T cells by an analysis. Study observations and caveats: As a later analysis showed, several of the most significant clusters appeared to be linked to common viral pathogens.

A multiplex PCR was run with 60 Vbeta primers and 13 Jbeta primers. Libraries were prepared by immunoSEQ multiplex PCR; TCRdb keeps only in-frame clonotypes and omits some of them. Here the sample spans some 150,000 clones, 60% to 85% being singletons. The sequence was obtained from a woman in her 40s in good health and CMV-seronegative. This sequence joins TRBV5-1 and TRBJ1-2; TRBD1 matches 9 bases. The sequenced material came from PBMCs. CDR3 DNA: TGCGCCAGCAGCTTGGAGGGACAGGGCGGCTACACCTTC. This codes for CASSLEGQGGYTF.